This T cell receptor (beta chain) was identified during a study of T cell repertoires in cytomegalovirus infection. Study details: Public TCR beta signatures provided an indication of both CMV infection and a matching HLA type. Study-wide findings and caveats: CMV-specific HLA-C-restricted TCR beta clonotypes dominated the ex vivo response. The cumulative frequency of public TCR beta families identified carriers of CMV plus the relevant HLA.

TCRdb itself ran the reads through MiXCR, one entry per CDR3 protein. This sample carries roughly 230,000 distinct CDR3 sequences, around 6.2% of them seen once, and the ten largest clones take more than 5.5%. Comment on this clonotype: What it binds is not known.

V gave up 8 bases and J gave up 0 bases, with 10 bases separating them. CDR3 length equals 14 residues. Per the germline V gene, CDR1 is SGHVT and CDR2 is SQSDAQ. The sample was PBMCs. The chain couples TRBV7-4 to TRBJ1-4, with unresolved D. This TCR came from a human donor in good health (CMV status not recorded). Some clones in this sample may be carry-over from other donors' samples. The CDR3 here is CASGQYATNEKLFF. For the CDR3, the DNA is TGTGCCAGCGGTCAATATGCAACTAATGAAAAACTGTTTTTT.